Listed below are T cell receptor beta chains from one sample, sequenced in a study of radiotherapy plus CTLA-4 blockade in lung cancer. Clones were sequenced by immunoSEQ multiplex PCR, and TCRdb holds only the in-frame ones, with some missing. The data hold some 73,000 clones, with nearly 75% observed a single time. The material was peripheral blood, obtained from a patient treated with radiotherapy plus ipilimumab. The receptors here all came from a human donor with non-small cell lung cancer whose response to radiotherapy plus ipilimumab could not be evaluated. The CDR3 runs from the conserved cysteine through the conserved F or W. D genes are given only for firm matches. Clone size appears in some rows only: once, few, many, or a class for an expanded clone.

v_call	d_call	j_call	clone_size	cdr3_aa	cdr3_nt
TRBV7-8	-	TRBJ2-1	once	CASSSYRLSPHNEQFF	TGTGCCAGCAGCTCCTACCGTCTTTCGCCCCACAATGAGCAGTTCTTC
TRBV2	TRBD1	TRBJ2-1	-	CASSTDRGYEQFF	TGTGCCAGCAGTACCGACAGGGGCTATGAGCAGTTCTTC
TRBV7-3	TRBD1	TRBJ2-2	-	CASSLTGGWGTGELFF	TGTGCCAGCAGCCTAACAGGGGGCTGGGGCACCGGGGAGCTGTTTTTT
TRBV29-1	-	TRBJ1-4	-	CSGLIATNEKLFF	TGCAGCGGACTGATTGCAACTAATGAAAAACTGTTTTTT
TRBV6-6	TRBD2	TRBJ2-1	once	CASSYFLAGGEQFF	TGTGCCAGCAGTTACTTCTTAGCGGGAGGTGAGCAGTTCTTC
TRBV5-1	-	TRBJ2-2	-	CASSRGVGNTGELFF	TGCGCCAGCAGCCGCGGGGTAGGGAACACCGGGGAGCTGTTTTTT
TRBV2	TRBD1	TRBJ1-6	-	CASRPAGQNNSPLHF	TGTGCCAGCAGGCCCGCGGGACAGAATAATTCACCCCTCCACTTT
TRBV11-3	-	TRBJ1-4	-	CASSPGQFATNEKLFF	TGTGCCAGCAGCCCCGGACAGTTTGCAACTAATGAAAAACTGTTTTTT
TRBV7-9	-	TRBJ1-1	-	CASSLAQGFNTEAFF	TGTGCCAGCAGCTTAGCTCAGGGGTTTAACACTGAAGCTTTCTTT
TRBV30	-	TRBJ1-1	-	CAWSRPGGEAEAFF	TGTGCCTGGAGTCGTCCCGGGGGTGAGGCTGAAGCTTTCTTT
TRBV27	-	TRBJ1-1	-	CASSPHAGNTEAFF	TGTGCCAGCAGTCCCCATGCGGGGAACACTGAAGCTTTCTTT
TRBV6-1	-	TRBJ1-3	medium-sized	CASATGFGNTIYF	TGTGCCAGCGCTACAGGGTTCGGAAACACCATATATTTT
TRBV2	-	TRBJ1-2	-	CASSPDSFYYGYTF	TGTGCCAGCAGTCCGGACAGCTTTTATTATGGCTACACCTTC
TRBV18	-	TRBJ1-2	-	CASSPQDSNYGYTF	TGTGCCAGCTCACCTCAGGACAGTAACTATGGCTACACCTTC
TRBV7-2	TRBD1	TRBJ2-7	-	CASSWDRDSYEQYF	TGTGCCAGCAGCTGGGACAGGGATTCCTACGAGCAGTACTTC
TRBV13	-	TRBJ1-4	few	CASSLGSIEKLFF	TGTGCCAGCAGCTTAGGGTCTATCGAAAAACTGTTTTTT
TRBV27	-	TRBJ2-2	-	CASSLLRQGPGELFF	TGTGCCAGCAGTTTATTACGGCAGGGCCCCGGGGAGCTGTTTTTT
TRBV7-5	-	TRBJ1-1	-	CARSPRDSAFDFAFF	TGTGCCAGAAGCCCCCGGGACAGCGCATTTGATTTCGCTTTCTTT
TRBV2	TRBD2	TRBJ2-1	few	CASSQREAGGNEQFF	TGTGCCAGCAGTCAGCGGGAGGCGGGGGGCAATGAGCAGTTCTTC
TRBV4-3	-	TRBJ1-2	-	CASSQQGYGYTF	TGCGCCAGCAGCCAACAGGGCTATGGCTACACCTTC
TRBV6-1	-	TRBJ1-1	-	CASSERGRGGGHTEAFF	TGTGCCAGCAGTGAACGCGGCAGGGGTGGAGGACACACTGAAGCTTTCTTT
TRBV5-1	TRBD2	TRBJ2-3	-	CASSLVLAGGPSDTQYF	TGCGCCAGCAGCTTGGTGCTAGCGGGAGGGCCCTCAGATACGCAGTATTTT
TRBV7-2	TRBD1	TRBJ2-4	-	CASSLAFPGGANIQYF	TGTGCCAGCAGCTTAGCGTTTCCAGGGGGCGCAAACATTCAGTACTTC
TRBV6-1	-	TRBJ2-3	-	CASSESGDTQYF	TGTGCCAGCAGTGAATCAGGAGATACGCAGTATTTT
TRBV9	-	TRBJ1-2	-	CASSVKEGGQGYTF	TGTGCCAGCAGCGTAAAGGAGGGAGGGCAAGGCTACACCTTC
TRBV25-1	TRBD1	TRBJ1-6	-	CASTATGNSPLHF	TGTGCCAGCACCGCGACAGGGAATTCACCCCTCCACTTT
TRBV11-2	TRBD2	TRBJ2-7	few	CASSGLLAGVGEQYF	TGTGCCAGCAGCGGATTACTAGCGGGGGTGGGGGAGCAGTACTTC
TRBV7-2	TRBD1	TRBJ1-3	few	CASSLTGGDGNTIYF	TGTGCCAGCAGCTTGACAGGGGGGGACGGAAACACCATATATTTT
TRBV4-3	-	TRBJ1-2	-	CASSLSRVNSNYGYTF	TGCGCCAGCAGCCTCTCCCGGGTCAATTCTAACTATGGCTACACCTTC
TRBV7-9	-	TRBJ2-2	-	CASSLERGGELFF	TGTGCCAGCAGCTTAGAAAGAGGCGGGGAGCTGTTTTTT
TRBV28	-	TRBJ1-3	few	CASRPLDRGSGNTIYF	TGTGCCAGCAGGCCTCTCGACAGAGGCTCTGGAAACACCATATATTTT
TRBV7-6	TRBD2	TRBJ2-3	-	CASSLAPTSGGGTDTQYF	TGTGCCAGCAGCTTAGCCCCGACTAGCGGGGGGGGCACAGATACGCAGTATTTT
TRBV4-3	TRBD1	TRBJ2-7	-	CASSQASGTGYEQYF	TGCGCCAGCAGCCAAGCCTCCGGGACAGGCTACGAGCAGTACTTC
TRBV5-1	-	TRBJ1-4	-	CASRPPGGDEKLFF	TGCGCCAGCCGCCCTCCGGGCGGGGATGAAAAACTGTTTTTT
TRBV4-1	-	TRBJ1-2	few	CASSVDRSRGYTF	TGCGCCAGCAGCGTCGACAGATCTCGGGGCTACACCTTC
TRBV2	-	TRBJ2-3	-	CASRDWGTDTQYF	TGTGCCAGTCGGGACTGGGGCACAGATACGCAGTATTTT
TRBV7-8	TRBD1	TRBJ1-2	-	CASSLRDRANYGYTF	TGTGCCAGCAGCCTACGTGACAGGGCTAACTATGGCTACACCTTC
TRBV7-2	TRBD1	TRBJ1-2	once	CASSLLGTGGGGYTF	TGTGCCAGCAGCTTACTCGGGACAGGGGGCGGTGGCTACACCTTC
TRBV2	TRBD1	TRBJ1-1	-	CASSVGGWDTEAFF	TGTGCCAGCAGTGTAGGGGGCTGGGACACTGAAGCTTTCTTT
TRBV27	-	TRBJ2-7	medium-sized	CASSPLSLGAWEQYF	TGTGCCAGCAGTCCACTTTCACTGGGGGCGTGGGAGCAGTACTTC
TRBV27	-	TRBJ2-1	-	CASSSLQGGTGNEQFF	TGTGCCAGCAGTTCCCTACAGGGGGGGACGGGGAATGAGCAGTTCTTC
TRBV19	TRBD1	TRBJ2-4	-	CASSIGGTGHKNIQYF	TGTGCCAGTAGTATCGGGGGGACAGGGCACAAAAACATTCAGTACTTC
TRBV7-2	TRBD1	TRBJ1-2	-	CASSLEGRGSYGYTF	TGTGCCAGCAGCTTAGAAGGCAGGGGGTCCTATGGCTACACCTTC
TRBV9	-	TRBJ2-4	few	CASSPPGGADIQYF	TGTGCCAGCAGCCCCCCTGGGGGGGCAGACATTCAGTACTTC
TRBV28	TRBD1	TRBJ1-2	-	CASRFTGGVYGYTF	TGTGCCAGCAGGTTCACAGGGGGAGTGTATGGCTACACCTTC
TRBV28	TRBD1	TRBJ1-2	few	CASTTAQGAKTFYGYTF	TGTGCCAGCACCACGGCGCAGGGGGCCAAAACTTTCTATGGCTACACCTTC
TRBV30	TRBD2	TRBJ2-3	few	CAWSGLFRLAGGLPDTQYF	TGTGCCTGGAGCGGTCTTTTTAGACTAGCGGGGGGCTTGCCAGATACGCAGTATTTT
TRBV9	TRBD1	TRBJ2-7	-	CASSPRTGSSYEQYF	TGTGCCAGCAGCCCCCGGACAGGGAGCTCCTACGAGCAGTACTTC
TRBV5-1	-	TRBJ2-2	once	CASSLGQLDGELFF	TGCGCCAGCAGCTTGGGACAGCTTGACGGGGAGCTGTTTTTT
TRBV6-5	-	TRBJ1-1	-	CASSPPGAIVAFF	TGTGCCAGCAGCCCCCCGGGAGCTATTGTTGCTTTCTTT
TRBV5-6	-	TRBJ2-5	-	CASNGLVKTQYF	TGTGCCAGCAATGGCCTAGTGAAGACCCAGTACTTC
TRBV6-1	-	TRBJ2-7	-	CASSVDGTRQYF	TGTGCCAGCAGTGTGGACGGGACTCGGCAGTACTTC
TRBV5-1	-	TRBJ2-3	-	CASSLAGDGTDTQYF	TGCGCCAGCAGCTTGGCCGGGGATGGCACAGATACGCAGTATTTT
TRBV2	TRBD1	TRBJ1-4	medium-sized	CASSGRTGGEKLFF	TGTGCCAGCAGTGGAAGGACAGGAGGGGAAAAACTGTTTTTT
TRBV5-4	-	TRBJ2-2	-	CASSLSPELANTGELFF	TGTGCCAGCAGCTTGTCCCCCGAACTAGCGAACACCGGGGAGCTGTTTTTT